The 12 T cell receptor beta chains below come from one sample, sequenced in a study of shared clonotypes between healthy human individuals. Assay used: immunoSEQ multiplex PCR; TCRdb lists only in-frame clones, some missing. The sample holds about 1.1 million clones, about 72% seen once. The sample consisted of memory CD4+ T cells from PBMCs. As for subset: CD45RA-negative fraction. The receptors shown here come from a man between 18 and 29 years old in good health. Some clones in this sample may be carry-over from other donors' samples.

The V gene is TRBV9, the J gene TRBJ1-4; D is possibly TRBD1 (5 bases). V was clipped by 4 bases and J by 8 bases, with 18 bases between them. CDR1 is SGDLS and CDR2 is YYNGEE in the germline V gene. The CDR3 loop spans 15 amino acids. The CDR3 sequence: CASSPPGAGREKLFF. The CDR3 bases are TGTGCCAGCAGCCCCCCTGGGGCAGGGAGGGAAAAACTGTTTTTT.

The V call is TRBV10-3, the J call TRBJ1-5; D gene uncertain. The CDR3 loop spans 13 amino acids. V lost 10 bases, J lost 4 bases, and 14 bases lay in between. The V gene's germline CDR1 is ENHRY and CDR2 SYGVKD. In nucleotides, the CDR3 is TGTGCCACAGCCCCAGGTATGAATCAGCCCCAGCATTTT. Its protein is CATAPGMNQPQHF.

CDR3 bases: TGTGCCAGCAGCATTCCCGGGACAGGGGGAAACACTGAAGCTTTCTTT. Its translation is CASSIPGTGGNTEAFF. This chain links TRBV7-9 with TRBJ1-1, with 11 nucleotides matching TRBD1. The J segment lost 2 bases and the V segment lost 5 bases, leaving 7 bases of the junction unmatched. The germline V gene encodes CDR1 SEHNR and CDR2 FQNEAQ (reference sequence). This CDR3 is built from 16 residues.

The rearrangement uses TRBV5-4 and TRBJ1-2; 8 bases are shared with TRBD1. Germline V gene data show CDR1 as SGHNT and CDR2 as YYREEE (reference sequence). The CDR3 is made up of 14 amino acids. V was clipped by 0 bases and J by 5 bases; unmatched bases: 3. The CDR3 bases are TGTGCCAGCAGCTTGGCACAGGGGGTATATGGCTACACCTTC. It yields the protein CASSLAQGVYGYTF.

In its sample, this clone was seen a few times. The V gene is TRBV20-1, the J gene TRBJ1-1; D remains ambiguous. The germline V gene encodes CDR1 DFQATT and CDR2 SNEGSKA (reference sequence). This CDR3 region has 10 residues. V lost 3 bases and J lost 5, with 4 bases in between. The CDR3: CSASHTEAFF. The CDR3 bases are TGCAGTGCTAGTCATACTGAAGCTTTCTTT.

The chain uses TRBV6-6 and TRBJ1-4, with D possibly TRBD1 on 6 matching bases. Deletions cut 3 bases from V and 8 bases from J, with 13 bases between. The CDR3 runs to 14 residues. Looked up from germline, CDR1 is MNHNY and CDR2 is SVGAGI (reference sequence). In DNA form, the CDR3 reads TGTGCCAGCAGTTATTCGAGGGGGGACGAAAAACTGTTTTTT. Amino acid sequence: CASSYSRGDEKLFF.

The chain combines TRBV2 with TRBJ2-7, with D tentatively TRBD1 (5 bases). Trimming shortened V by 4 bases and J by 8 bases, and 12 bases separated the two germline ends. The CDR3 totals 12 residues. Looked up from germline, CDR1 is SNHLY and CDR2 is FYNNEI. The CDR3 here is CASSGILGQQYF. CDR3 nucleotide sequence: TGTGCCAGCAGTGGGATCCTGGGGCAGCAGTACTTC.

With respect to this clone: Other DNA sequences within the sample encode an identical CDR3. As DNA, the CDR3 is TGTGCTAGTGGTTTGGGGGTCACTGAAGCTTTCTTT. Amino acids: CASGLGVTEAFF. The chain joins TRBV12-5 to TRBJ1-1; no definite D call. The germline V and J ends were trimmed by 1 base and 4 bases, with 4 bases remaining between them. The germline V gene has CDR1 LGHNT and CDR2 FRNRAP. This CDR3 contains 12 residues.

The CDR3 bases are TGTGCCAGCAGTGACGGGACAGGCCCCTCGGAGCAGTACTTC. It specifies CASSDGTGPSEQYF. The chain employs TRBV2 and TRBJ2-7; 8 bases align to TRBD1. This CDR3 region has 14 residues. Trimming cost V 3 bases and J 7 bases; bases outside gene matches: 8. In germline, CDR1 is SNHLY, CDR2 FYNNEI.

The rearrangement links TRBV28 to TRBJ2-1; no definite D call. The CDR3 sequence is 11 residues long. Trimming cost V 6 bases and J 4 bases, with 4 bases left between them. The V gene's germline CDR1 is MDHEN and CDR2 SYDVKM. The CDR3 DNA reads as TGTGCCAGCAGCGGGTACAATGAGCAGTTCTTC. This codes for CASSGYNEQFF.

V gene TRBV6-1 combines with J gene TRBJ1-2; D not certain. Trimming left V 0 bases short and J 1 base short, with 3 bases between. This CDR3 is 13 amino acids long. CDR1 MNHNS and CDR2 SASEGT come from the germline V gene. The CDR3 protein is CASSEALNYGYTF. The CDR3 DNA follows: TGTGCCAGCAGTGAAGCGCTTAACTATGGCTACACCTTC.

The chain links TRBV2 to TRBJ2-2, with D tentatively TRBD2 (5 bases). Germline lookup yields CDR1 SNHLY and CDR2 FYNNEI. This CDR3 spans 14 amino acids. Deletions cut 6 bases from V and 1 base from J, with 9 bases between. In nucleotides, the CDR3 is TGTGCCAGCAGAGACGGGAAGAACACCGGGGAGCTGTTTTTT. The encoded protein is CASRDGKNTGELFF.